This T cell receptor beta chain was captured by sequencing in a study of response to subunit inactivated influenza vaccine. Germline values: CDR1 MDHEN, CDR2 SYDVKM. The V end was cut by 5 bases, the J end by 2 bases, with 18 bases between. The CDR3 has 16 amino acids. TCRdb ran MiXCR on the RT-PCR reads and lists one entry per CDR3 protein. The data contain some 540,000 distinct CDR3 sequences, less than 25% of them singletons. The same specimen was also included in a second study, on T cells expressing NK-cell markers. That study adds: Scientists made TCR beta cDNA using 5'RACE template switching with UMIs. The same clonotypes also predominated in the CD3+CD56-NKG2C+ fraction of several donors.

The origin of this receptor is a man aged 50 to 60 who received an inactivated influenza vaccine. The chain links TRBV28 to TRBJ2-5, with D perhaps matching TRBD2 (6 bases). The sample in question was CD4+ T cells sorted from PBMCs, obtained 11 to 12 days after vaccination. CDR3 protein: CASSPPGAGIQETQYF. The DNA of the CDR3 is TGTGCCAGCAGTCCCCCCGGGGCGGGGATACAAGAGACCCAGTACTTC.